One sample yielded the 12 T cell receptor beta chains listed below, sequenced in a study of OX40 agonist ivuxolimab in advanced cancers. Using immunoSEQ multiplex PCR, the repertoire was profiled, and TCRdb retains in-frame clones only, with some absent. The sample yields about 30,000 clones, roughly 80% seen once. Sample: CD4+ or CD8+ T cells sorted from blood, taken in a trial of the OX40 agonist ivuxolimab. The receptors here all came from an adult with an advanced solid tumor such as melanoma, head and neck, liver or kidney cancer.

The V call is TRBV28, the J call TRBJ2-7; the D is unclear. Germline V lookup: CDR1 MDHEN, CDR2 SYDVKM. CDR3 size: 14 residues. V was shortened by 5 bases and J by 6 bases, with 17 bases between the two germline ends. As DNA, the CDR3 is TGTGCCAGCAGTCCTCTTCTAGAATCGGCCGAGCAGTACTTC. It specifies CASSPLLESAEQYF.

The rearrangement uses TRBV28 and TRBJ2-7, with D perhaps TRBD1 (5 bases). Germline CDR1 MDHEN, CDR2 SYDVKM. This CDR3 contains 15 residues. Between the trimmed V and J ends, which lost 2 bases and 1 base, there was a span of 12 bases. CDR3 sequence reads: CASSLGQGQSYEQYF. The CDR3 DNA is TGTGCCAGCAGTTTAGGGCAGGGTCAGTCCTACGAGCAGTACTTC.

The CDR3 DNA is TGTGCCACTCGACTAGCGGGAGCGGGGCAGGAGACCCAGTACTTC. Translated, it gives CATRLAGAGQETQYF. The V gene is TRBV27, the J gene TRBJ2-5, with TRBD2 identical over 12 bases. The CDR3 sequence is 15 residues long. J lost 5 bases, V lost 10 bases, and 11 bases had no gene match. Germline assignment: CDR1 MNHEY and CDR2 SMNVEV (reference sequence).

The CDR3 spells CASSPSRDRGADEQYF. The CDR3 nucleotides read TGCGCCAGCAGCCCTTCCCGGGACAGGGGTGCTGACGAGCAGTACTTC. This chain uses TRBV5-1 with TRBJ2-7, with 10 positions matching TRBD1. CDR1 SGHRS and CDR2 YFSETQ come from the germline V gene. The CDR3 runs 16 residues. V lost 4 bases, J lost 5 bases, and 12 bases stayed unmatched.

CDR3 bases: TGTGCCAGCAGCTCGACAGGGTACCCGGGGGAGCTGTTTTTT. Protein sequence: CASSSTGYPGELFF. The V call is TRBV7-3, the J call TRBJ2-2; 7 bases align to TRBD1. Looked up from germline, CDR1 is SGHTA and CDR2 is FQGTGA. The J segment lost 8 bases and the V segment lost 4 bases, leaving 7 bases of the junction unmatched. CDR3 length: 14 amino acids.

The chain combines TRBV9 with TRBJ2-1, with D perhaps assigned TRBD1 or TRBD2 (6 bases each). Germline CDR1 and CDR2: SGDLS and YYNGEE. This CDR3 has 15 residues. Trimming left V 0 bases short and J 8 bases short, with 15 bases between. CDR3 in amino acids: CASSVGGGPSDEQFF. CDR3 nucleotides: TGTGCCAGCAGCGTAGGTGGGGGGCCGTCCGATGAGCAGTTCTTC.

The genes are TRBV7-6 and TRBJ2-5, with D hard to call. CDR1 SGHVS and CDR2 FNYEAQ come from the germline V gene. The CDR3 loop spans 12 amino acids. Trimming shortened V by 4 bases and J by 2 bases, and 5 bases separated the two germline ends. The CDR3 DNA follows: TGTGCCAGCAGCTCCATACAAGAGACCCAGTACTTC. This codes for CASSSIQETQYF. The full variable domain, its missing parts supplied by reference TRBV7-6 and TRBJ2-5, is GAGVSQSPRYKVTKRGQDVALRCDPISGHVSLYWYRQALGQGPEFLTYFNYEAQQDKSGLPNDRFSAERPEGSISTLTIQRTEQRDSAMYRCASSSIQETQYFGPGTRLLVL.

The V and J genes are TRBV28 and TRBJ2-3, with a tentative D call TRBD1 (6 bases). Trimming stripped 5 bases from V and 1 base from J, with 10 bases between. This CDR3 region has 14 residues. Germline V gives CDR1 MDHEN, CDR2 SYDVKM. As DNA, the CDR3 is TGTGCCAGCAGTCAGGACAGTCGCACAGATACGCAGTATTTT. It encodes CASSQDSRTDTQYF.

The chain has TRBV27 and TRBJ1-4, with 9 bases aligning to TRBD1. The CDR3 consists of 14 residues. Per germline, CDR1 MNHEY and CDR2 SMNVEV (reference sequence). Trimming removed 7 bases from V and 8 bases from J; junction bases left unmatched: 8. CDR3 in amino acids: CASTRLQGAEKLFF. DNA for the CDR3: TGTGCCAGCACTCGCCTACAGGGGGCCGAAAAACTGTTTTTT.

The V call is TRBV7-3, the J call TRBJ1-6; the D gene is possibly TRBD1 (5 bases). Trimming pared 5 bases from V and 3 bases from J, leaving 11 bases between. The CDR3 has 15 amino acids. CDR1 is SGHTA, CDR2 FQGTGA, per germline. The CDR3 here is CASSATVIYNSPLHF. For the CDR3, the DNA is TGTGCCAGCAGCGCGACAGTTATCTATAATTCACCCCTCCACTTT.

The rearrangement joins TRBV19 to TRBJ2-4, with 10 bases that match TRBD2. The junction had 9 bases not matched to a gene; V was cut back by 4 bases and J by 6 bases. Germline assignment: CDR1 LNHDA and CDR2 SQIVND (reference sequence). This CDR3 is built from 16 residues. CDR3 sequence (DNA): TGTGCCAGTAGTACCCCAAGGACTAGCGGATCAAACATTCAGTACTTC. Its translation is CASSTPRTSGSNIQYF.

The V gene is TRBV6-5, the J gene TRBJ1-2; TRBD1 might be the D (6 bases). The CDR3 is 13 amino acids. Germline CDR1 reads MNHEY; CDR2 reads SVGAGI. The V and J ends lost 8 bases and 7 bases respectively, with 17 bases between them. The CDR3 DNA reads TGTGCCAGCGCATTAGGGGGAGGAGGTGGCTACACCTTC. Amino acid sequence: CASALGGGGGYTF.